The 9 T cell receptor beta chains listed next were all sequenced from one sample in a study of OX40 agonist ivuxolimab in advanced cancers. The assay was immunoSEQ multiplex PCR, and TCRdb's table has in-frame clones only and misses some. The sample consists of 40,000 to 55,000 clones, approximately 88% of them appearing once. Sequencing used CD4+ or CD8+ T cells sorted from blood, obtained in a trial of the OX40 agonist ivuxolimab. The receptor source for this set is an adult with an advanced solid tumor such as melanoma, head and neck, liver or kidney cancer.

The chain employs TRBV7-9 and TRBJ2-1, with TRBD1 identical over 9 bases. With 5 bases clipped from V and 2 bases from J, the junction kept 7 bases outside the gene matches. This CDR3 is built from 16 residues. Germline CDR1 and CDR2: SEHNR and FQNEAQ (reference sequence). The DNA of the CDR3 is TGTGCCAGCAGCCCCGGACAGGGGCTCACCTACAATGAGCAGTTCTTC. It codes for CASSPGQGLTYNEQFF.

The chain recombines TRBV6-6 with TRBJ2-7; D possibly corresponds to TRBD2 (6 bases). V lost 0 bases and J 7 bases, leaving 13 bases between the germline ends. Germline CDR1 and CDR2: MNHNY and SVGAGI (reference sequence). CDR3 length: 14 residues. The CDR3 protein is CASSYSNPGGEQYF. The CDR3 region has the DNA TGTGCCAGCAGTTACTCGAATCCCGGAGGGGAGCAGTACTTC.

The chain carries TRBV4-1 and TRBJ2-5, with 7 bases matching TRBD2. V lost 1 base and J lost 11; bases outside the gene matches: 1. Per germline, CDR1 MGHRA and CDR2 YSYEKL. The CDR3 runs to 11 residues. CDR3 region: CASSQGEGQYF. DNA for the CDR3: TGCGCCAGCAGCCAAGGGGAGGGGCAGTACTTC.

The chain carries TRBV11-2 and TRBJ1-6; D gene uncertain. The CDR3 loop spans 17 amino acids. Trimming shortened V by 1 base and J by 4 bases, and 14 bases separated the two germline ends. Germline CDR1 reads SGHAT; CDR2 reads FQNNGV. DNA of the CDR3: TGTGCCAGCAGCTTAGCTTCGAGGACGGGATATAATTCACCCCTCCACTTT. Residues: CASSLASRTGYNSPLHF.

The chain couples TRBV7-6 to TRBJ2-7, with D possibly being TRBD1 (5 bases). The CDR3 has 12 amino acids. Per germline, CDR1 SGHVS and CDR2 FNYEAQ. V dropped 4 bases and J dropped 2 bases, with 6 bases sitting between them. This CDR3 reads CASSSTAYEQYF. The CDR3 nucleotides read TGTGCCAGCAGCTCGACAGCCTACGAGCAGTACTTC.

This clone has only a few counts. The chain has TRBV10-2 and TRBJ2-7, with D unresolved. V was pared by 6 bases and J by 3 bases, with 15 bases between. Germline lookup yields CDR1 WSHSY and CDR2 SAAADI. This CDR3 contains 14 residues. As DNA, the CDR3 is TGCGCCAGCAGCGAGAATAGGATAATCTACGAGCAGTACTTC. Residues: CASSENRIIYEQYF.

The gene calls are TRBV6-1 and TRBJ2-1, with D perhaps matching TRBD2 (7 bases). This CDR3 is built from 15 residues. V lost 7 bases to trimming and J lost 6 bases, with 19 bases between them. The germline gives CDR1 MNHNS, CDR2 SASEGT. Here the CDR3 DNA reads TGTGCCAGCACCAAATGGGGGGGGGCCTCCAATGAGCAGTTCTTC. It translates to CASTKWGGASNEQFF.

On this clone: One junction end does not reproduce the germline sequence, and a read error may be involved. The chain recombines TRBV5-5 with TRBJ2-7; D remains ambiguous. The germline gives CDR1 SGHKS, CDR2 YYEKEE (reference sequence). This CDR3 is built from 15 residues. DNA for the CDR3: TGCGCCAGCAGCCTGGCTCGTGGTGGCACCTACGAGCAGTACTTC. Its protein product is CASSLARGGTYEQYF.

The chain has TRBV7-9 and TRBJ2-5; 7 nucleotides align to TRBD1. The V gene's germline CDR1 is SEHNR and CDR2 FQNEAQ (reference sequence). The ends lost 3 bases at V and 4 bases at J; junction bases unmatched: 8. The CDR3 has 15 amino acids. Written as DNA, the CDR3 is TGTGCCAGCAGCTTGCTTTCGACAGGGTCAGAGACCCAGTACTTC. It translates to CASSLLSTGSETQYF.